This T cell receptor (beta chain) is drawn from a study of cytomegalovirus exposure and HLA in healthy donors (TCRdb year 2017). Notes on the research overall: According to an earlier analysis of several hundred of the donors, about 179 million T cells yielded roughly 110 million unique TCR beta sequences and approximately 300 Gb of sequence data. A separate validation cohort of 100 to 150 different subjects was used in addition to the roughly 640-subject first cohort. To decide whether each TCR beta V gene segment behaved as functional or pseudogenic, an earlier analysis of approximately 620 of the donors relied on high-throughput TCR beta sequencing. Approximately 300 gigabases of sequencing data and 75 million to 85 million unique TCR sequences made up an early release that covered approximately 620 HLA-typed donors. About 5 DR-DQ haplotypes were handled as single units for association and clustering, since linkage in the cohort was strong. The later analysis used no new phenotypic data to find candidate immune exposures, relying instead on TCR beta sequences and their occurrence across donors. In a later analysis, previously published TCR beta repertoires from roughly 710 donors were re-analyzed and high-resolution HLA genotyping was added so that TCR occurrence patterns could be studied. The study combined high-throughput TCR immunosequencing, statistical association of individual TCRs with disease status, and machine learning to predict cytomegalovirus infection status. In a later genetic analysis, genome-wide SNP genotypes for about three fifths of the 666 donors were used, and that subset was treated as a discovery cohort. Across approximately 400 genotyped donors of the cohort, an average of approximately 200,000 unique TCR beta nucleotide sequences per donor were sequenced, and roughly 20% of those sequences were non-productive. Every discovery cohort repertoire had been produced on one sequencing platform. The number of typed donors differed by locus: about 620-640 for A, B, C, DRB1 and DQB1; 522 for DQA1; approximately 600 for DPA1; and 400 to 480 for DPB1. The study aimed to test whether cataloging public T cell receptors could reveal signatures of past pathogen exposure. HLA typing covered class I and class II loci at four-digit resolution. The study used immunosequencing to profile the T cell repertoires of several hundred subjects and linked those repertoires to cytomegalovirus serostatus. Alongside the repertoire data, information on donor age, sex, ethnicity and CMV serostatus was compiled. Of the approximately 400 genotyped donors, roughly 80% fell in the genetic ancestry cluster associated with self-reported Caucasian donors.

In the case of this clone: The antigen this receptor binds is unknown. It has no much larger one-base neighbor in the sample; base qualities were not kept.

The cohort was made up of roughly 670 healthy bone marrow donors. At the time of sampling, every cohort member was nominally healthy, though immune exposures that went unrecorded were likely present. The donor tested CMV seropositive, placing the donor among the 250 to 350 seropositive members of the cohort. A peripheral blood sample was collected from each donor, and TCR beta sequencing was performed on peripheral blood mononuclear cells. Genomic DNA extraction from the blood cell samples was performed with the Qiagen DNeasy Blood Extraction Kit. Here is what the overall study found, with its caveats: A later analysis found that TCR association rates varied across HLA loci, with DRB1 alleles showing the most associated TCRs and HLA-C alleles the fewest. Because the 87-base-pair reads could not distinguish some IMGT-functional V segments, including TRBV6-2 and TRBV6-3, those segments were excluded. In a later analysis, most CMV-associated TCR beta chains were found to appear HLA-restricted, with HLA associations seemingly driven largely by CMV exposure. A further reported finding was that TCR beta sequences accurately predicted the HLA-A and HLA-B alleles for most subjects in the first cohort. Across donors, most TCR sequences were observed very rarely, whereas some public TCRs were present in many individuals. The only immune exposure information available for the cohort was CMV serostatus. Several of the top co-occurrence clusters appeared to be linked to parvovirus B19, influenza, CMV and Epstein-Barr virus, according to a later analysis. Compared with equally common non-associated chains, HLA-associated TCR beta chains in a later analysis were more clonally expanded and had lower generation probabilities. Seventeen rarely observed V segments, including chromosome 9 orphons, were excluded from the earlier analysis of approximately 500 of the donors because counts were too low. The study gave a list of 150 to 200 TCR beta chains associated with cytomegalovirus. The authors suggested that the approach could potentially be generalized to other disease states and immunological phenotypes. An earlier analysis of 450 to 750 of the donors showed that most TCR beta V segments appeared in productive rearrangements either about 87% or about 30% of the time, which broadly matched IMGT annotations. Because HLA typing was missing for some donors at each locus, association tests included only the typed subset. In vitro tests confirmed that a few of the cytomegalovirus-associated TCR beta chains recognize cytomegalovirus antigens. A cluster of highly shared sequence variants was judged likely to be a technical artifact of the sequencing pipeline. In a later analysis, some 18,000 TCR beta sequences were associated with specific HLA alleles at a false discovery rate of 0.05. In this cohort, only TCR beta chains were sequenced, and detectable features were limited by the absence of alpha or paired-chain data. Cytomegalovirus status was reported to be diagnosed by the classifier with high specificity and sensitivity in both the original and validation cohorts. Correlated functional status among segregating V segments might be attributable to linkage disequilibrium, but an unknown experimental factor could not be ruled out. Assigning TCR associations to individual alleles was difficult when HLA alleles, especially DR and DQ, strongly co-occurred. Presence/absence analyses assumed roughly uniform sequencing depth across donors, an assumption that may not hold. Compared with the roughly 700-donor mean, donors in an Asian-associated ancestry cluster had fewer N-insertions in productive TCRs, according to a later genetic analysis. A later genetic analysis associated a missense DCLRE1C variant with V-gene and J-gene trimming of TCR beta chains, and an independent cohort replicated the association.

Preparation of the library involved the immunoSEQ multiplex PCR assay. A mixture of 60 forward primers for TCR Vbeta segments and 13 reverse primers for TCR Jbeta segments was used in the multiplex PCR. The CDR3 region of rearranged TCR beta genes was amplified from genomic DNA by a multiplex PCR assay. The amplified TCR beta libraries were sequenced on the Illumina HiSeq System as 87-base-pair reads. The source study handled its data this way. Across the 600 to 700 repertoires, a later analysis counted 78 million or so unique TCR beta chains, 9 million to 14 million of which were shared by at least two donors. Raw reads were error-corrected and collapsed into unique sequences by a nearest-neighbor algorithm in which closely related sequences were merged to remove PCR and sequencing errors. V, D and J gene segments were assigned by aligning CDR3 sequences to IMGT reference sequences. For a sequence to be retained, a match of at least six nucleotides to both a V gene segment and a J gene segment was required. A rearrangement counted as productive if the CDR3 had no stop codons and remained in frame with V and J, and every other rearrangement counted as non-productive. Following IMGT convention, CDR3 was defined as the stretch from the second conserved V-encoded cysteine to the conserved J-encoded phenylalanine. The earlier analysis of approximately 590 of the donors excluded any sequence lacking an unambiguous match to a single V gene segment. An earlier analysis of a few hundred of the donors called V segments functional above 56.7% productive rearrangements and segregating when the between-donor standard deviation exceeded 5%. A statistical classification framework was built for diagnosing cytomegalovirus status from the catalog of TCR beta chain sequences. In a later analysis, TCR nucleotide sequences were compared against IMGT/GENE-DB human TR gene sequences so that V and J genes could be assigned. A later analysis assigned CDR3 sequences and most-parsimonious VDJ recombination scenarios with the TCRdist pipeline. In a later analysis, each TCR beta chain was defined by its CDR3 amino acid sequence together with its V-gene family, and reads lacking a unique V-gene family were excluded. A later analysis removed 600 or so highly shared, low-generation-probability nucleotide sequences to deal with suspected cross-contamination and a sequencing artifact. In a later analysis, a clonal expansion index for each public chain was calculated from normalized within-repertoire ranks of inferred template counts. A later analysis computed generation probabilities with a VDJ recombination model fitted to out-of-frame rearrangements, and checked the results against IGoR. In a later analysis, hypergeometric tests were used to score TCR-TCR, TCR-HLA and TCR-CMV co-occurrence, with a repertoire-size bias correction applied to TCR pairs. A later analysis estimated false discovery rates by permuting HLA or CMV assignments 20 times. In a later analysis, co-occurring TCRs were grouped using DBSCAN, and TCRdist sequence similarity was added for clustering within HLA-allele-positive subsets. Repertoires with fewer than 30,000 or more than 120,000 public chains, plus five repertoires with anomalous nucleotide sharing, were excluded from co-occurrence clustering. TCRdb's version of the immuneACCESS table is confined to in-frame rearrangements and falls short of the full clone set. An unresolved V gene accounts for under half of the shortfall where checked; the remainder is of unknown origin. The DNA was the basis for D and trimming; V, J and clone size are from that table. This sample holds 86,000 or so clones; around 79% were observed only once. The ten largest clones add up to roughly 14% of the sample.

The CDR3 spans 17 residues, from the cysteine through the phenylalanine. Here the CDR3 DNA is all that survives: 51 bases in frame from base 1. The germline V gene gives CDR1 as SGHRS and CDR2 as YFSETQ. V ends up 3 bases short and J 9 bases short, with an unmatched junction base count of 18. This clonotype originated in a middle-aged woman in good health and CMV-seropositive. The specimen sequenced was PBMCs. The chain is made from TRBV5-1 and TRBJ2-1; 7 bases in the junction line up with TRBD1. The CDR3: CASSSRSRDSYNSEQFF. The DNA is as follows: TGCGCCAGCAGCTCCCGATCCCGGGACAGCTACAATAGTGAGCAGTTCTTC.